The next 18 T cell receptor beta chains were all read from a single sample in a study of T cell responses to AZD1222 COVID-19 vaccine. Libraries were prepared by immunoSEQ multiplex PCR; TCRdb keeps only in-frame clonotypes and omits some of them. The data show 130,000 to 150,000 clones, roughly nine tenths seen once. Sequencing used peripheral blood, obtained on day 0 of AZD1222 vaccination. These receptors were obtained from an adult in good health.

J is TRBJ2-5 and V is TRBV7-9; 8 nucleotides agree with TRBD2. With 4 bases clipped from V and 5 bases from J, the junction kept 6 bases outside the gene matches. Germline loops: CDR1 SEHNR, CDR2 FQNEAQ (reference sequence). The CDR3 has 14 residues. The CDR3: CASSWKAGVETQYF. The CDR3 region has the DNA TGTGCCAGCAGCTGGAAAGCGGGAGTTGAGACCCAGTACTTC.

The J gene is TRBJ2-1, the V gene TRBV5-1, with 12 bases aligning to TRBD1. The CDR3 has 17 residues. V lost 4 bases, J lost 7 bases, and 12 bases stayed unmatched. Germline-derived CDR1 and CDR2 are SGHRS and YFSETQ. CDR3 sequence reads: CASSLQPGQGAANEQFF. The CDR3 nucleotides read TGCGCCAGCAGCCTGCAACCGGGACAGGGGGCCGCAAATGAGCAGTTCTTC.

This rearrangement joins TRBV28 to TRBJ2-5; no reliable D call. Trimming left V 2 bases short and J 2 bases short, with 6 bases between. This CDR3 spans 13 amino acids. Germline assignment: CDR1 MDHEN and CDR2 SYDVKM. Written as DNA, the CDR3 is TGTGCCAGCAGTTTACGATCGCAAGAGACCCAGTACTTC. Translation gives CASSLRSQETQYF.

The J gene is TRBJ2-1, the V gene TRBV14; tentatively, D is TRBD1 (6 bases). Trimming removed 4 bases at V and 6 bases at J, with 13 bases between. Per the germline V gene, CDR1 is SGHDN and CDR2 is FVKESK. The CDR3 loop spans 14 amino acids. The CDR3 DNA sequence: TGTGCCAGCAGCCCGTCCGGGGACACCAATGAGCAGTTCTTC. This translates into CASSPSGDTNEQFF.

The sample holds one count of this clone. This CDR3 reads CASSLAQGEVSYGYTF. As DNA, the CDR3 is TGTGCCAGCAGCTTAGCACAGGGGGAAGTTAGCTATGGCTACACCTTC. The chain joins TRBV27 to TRBJ1-2, with 8 bases fitting TRBD1. V gave up 6 bases and J gave up 4 bases; unmatched junction bases: 13. This CDR3 is 16 amino acids long. Germline V gene lookup returns CDR1 MNHEY and CDR2 SMNVEV (reference sequence).

The chain links TRBV2 to TRBJ2-5; no firm D call. V gave up 4 bases and J gave up 1 base, with 7 bases separating them. Germline lookup yields CDR1 SNHLY and CDR2 FYNNEI. The CDR3 totals 13 residues. CDR3 sequence reads: CASSGVIQETQYF. CDR3 bases: TGTGCCAGCAGTGGGGTTATCCAAGAGACCCAGTACTTC. Drawing the rest from reference TRBV2 and TRBJ2-5, the complete variable domain is EPEVTQTPSHQVTQMGQEVILRCVPISNHLYFYWYRQILGQKVEFLVSFYNNEISEKSEIFDDQFSVERPDGSNFTLKIRSTKLEDSAMYFCASSGVIQETQYFGPGTRLLVL.

The CDR3 region is CASSWAGATYNEQFF. The CDR3 DNA reads as TGTGCCAGCAGTTGGGCGGGAGCCACCTACAATGAGCAGTTCTTC. J is TRBJ2-1 and V is TRBV6-5; 7 bases are a match to TRBD2. The CDR3 length is 15 residues. The ends lost 4 bases at V and 2 bases at J; junction bases unmatched: 5. In germline, CDR1 is MNHEY, CDR2 SVGAGI.

The J gene is TRBJ1-4, the V gene TRBV4-1; D gene unclear. CDR3 length equals 14 residues. V gave up 1 base and J gave up 7 bases, with 10 bases separating them. Germline V CDR1 and CDR2: MGHRA, YSYEKL. This CDR3 is CASSQGRDGEKLFF. The CDR3 nucleotides are TGCGCCAGCAGCCAAGGCCGGGATGGTGAAAAACTGTTTTTT.

The chain is built from TRBV15 and TRBJ1-5; 7 nucleotides match TRBD1. The J segment lost 2 bases and the V segment lost 0 bases, leaving 10 bases of the junction unmatched. Germline CDR1 and CDR2: LNHNV and YYDKDF (reference sequence). CDR3 length: 18 amino acids. The CDR3, as DNA: TGTGCCACCAGCAGAGAAGCCCAGGGGGTATGGGGCAATCAGCCCCAGCATTTT. It is translated as CATSREAQGVWGNQPQHF.

The J gene is TRBJ1-4, the V gene TRBV6-5; D gene uncertain. The CDR3 is 12 residues long. Germline V gene lookup returns CDR1 MNHEY and CDR2 SVGAGI. Deletions cut 6 bases from V and 7 bases from J, with 9 bases between. CDR3 bases: TGTGCCAGCAGGCGGATCGGTGAAAAACTGTTTTTT. Amino acids: CASRRIGEKLFF.

This chain connects TRBV6-2 or TRBV6-3 to TRBJ2-5; 8 bases agree with TRBD2. This CDR3 has 16 amino acids. Losses at the gene ends were 4 bases for V and 3 bases for J; bases not matched to a gene: 10. Germline values: CDR1 MNHEY, CDR2 SVGEGT. CDR3 residues: CASSSPRTSSEETQYF. The CDR3 nucleotides read TGTGCCAGCAGTTCTCCCCGGACTAGCTCTGAAGAGACCCAGTACTTC.

J is TRBJ1-6 and V is TRBV5-6; D not resolved. Trimming removed 0 bases at V and 0 bases at J, with 7 bases between. From germline, CDR1 is SGHDT and CDR2 YYEEEE. This CDR3 has 16 amino acids. CDR3 amino acids: CASSLGPSSYNSPLHF. The CDR3 DNA is TGTGCCAGCAGCTTGGGACCGAGCTCCTATAATTCACCCCTCCACTTT.

J is TRBJ1-4 and V is TRBV21-1. TRBV21-1 is a listed pseudogene. The CDR3 length is 18 residues. CDR3: CASKPGDGGYATNEKLFF. DNA for the CDR3: TGTGCCAGCAAACCCGGCGACGGGGGTTATGCAACTAATGAAAAACTGTTTTTT.

The chain recombines TRBV6-1 with TRBJ2-5; D is unclear. This CDR3 is 15 amino acids long. Germline loops: CDR1 MNHNS, CDR2 SASEGT. V was trimmed by 2 bases and J by 2 bases, leaving 12 bases between them. The CDR3 region has the DNA TGTGCCAGCAGTGAAAGGAGTGGTTCACAAGAGACCCAGTACTTC. Translating gives CASSERSGSQETQYF.

This sequence joins TRBV12-3 or TRBV12-4 and TRBJ1-2; possibly TRBD1 for D (6 bases). Trimming removed 6 bases from V and 3 bases from J, with 11 bases in between. The CDR3 has 13 amino acids. The CDR3 sequence: CASSLGGYYGYTF. The CDR3 nucleotides read TGTGCCAGCAGCCTGGGGGGCTACTATGGCTACACCTTC.

The chain is built from TRBV27 and TRBJ1-1, with D perhaps matching TRBD1 (5 bases). The CDR3 runs 16 residues. The V end lost 0 bases, the J end lost 0 bases, and 11 bases lay between the germline ends. Germline assignment: CDR1 MNHEY and CDR2 SMNVEV (reference sequence). In DNA, the CDR3 is TGTGCCAGCAGTTTATCTTGGGGGACCTTGAACACTGAAGCTTTCTTT. It is translated as CASSLSWGTLNTEAFF.

The chain carries TRBV7-9 and TRBJ2-2; D not certain. This CDR3 has 17 residues. Germline lookup yields CDR1 SEHNR and CDR2 FQNEAQ (reference sequence). V was shortened by 3 bases and J by 6 bases, with 20 bases between the two germline ends. The DNA of the CDR3 is TGTGCCAGCAGCTTTTTGAGTGGTCTGACTCTAGCCGGGGAGCTGTTTTTT. Translation: CASSFLSGLTLAGELFF.

The J gene is TRBJ1-1, the V gene TRBV28; D call uncertain. V lost 5 bases and J 3 bases, leaving 13 bases between the germline ends. The CDR3 runs to 14 residues. CDR1 is MDHEN and CDR2 is SYDVKM in the germline V gene. CDR3 in amino acids: CASSKGSRYTEAFF. In nucleotides, the CDR3 is TGTGCCAGCAGTAAAGGCTCGCGGTACACTGAAGCTTTCTTT.